The rows below give T cell receptor beta chains drawn from one sample of a study of cytomegalovirus exposure and HLA in healthy donors. Data came from immunoSEQ multiplex PCR; TCRdb stores just in-frame clones and leaves some out. The sample has approximately 200,000 clones, roughly 81% seen once. Sample: PBMCs. Every receptor here comes from a woman aged 30 to 39 in good health and CMV-seronegative. The CDR3 runs from the conserved cysteine through the conserved F or W. The order of the fields is D gene, V gene, J gene, clone size, CDR3 DNA, CDR3 protein. The D gene is left open where the match is weak. Size tells how often a clone was seen (once, few, many) or the class of an expanded clone, and some rows leave it out.

D gene: -; V gene: TRBV7-2; J gene: TRBJ1-5; clone size: -; CDR3 DNA: TGTGCCAGCAGCTTTAGTATGGAGCCCCAGCATTTT; CDR3 protein: CASSFSMEPQHF
D gene: TRBD2; V gene: TRBV25-1; J gene: TRBJ2-1; clone size: -; CDR3 DNA: TGTGCCAGCAGTTCGGCTAGCGGGAGCCGGGAGCAGTTCTTC; CDR3 protein: CASSSASGSREQFF
D gene: -; V gene: TRBV6-5; J gene: TRBJ1-1; clone size: -; CDR3 DNA: TGTGCCAGCAGTCCCCACTTGGGGGAGGGGACTGAAGCTTTCTTT; CDR3 protein: CASSPHLGEGTEAFF
D gene: TRBD1; V gene: TRBV9; J gene: TRBJ2-7; clone size: -; CDR3 DNA: TGTGCCAGCAGCGTAGGACAGGGGGCCTACGAGCAGTACTTC; CDR3 protein: CASSVGQGAYEQYF
D gene: -; V gene: TRBV7-6; J gene: TRBJ1-2; clone size: once; CDR3 DNA: TGTGCCAGCAGCCCGTCGGGAGCTAACTATGGCTACACCTTC; CDR3 protein: CASSPSGANYGYTF
D gene: -; V gene: TRBV10-3; J gene: TRBJ1-2; clone size: -; CDR3 DNA: TGTGCCATCAGTGAGTCTAGGAGTGGCTACACCTTC; CDR3 protein: CAISESRSGYTF
D gene: -; V gene: TRBV9; J gene: TRBJ2-7; clone size: once; CDR3 DNA: TGTGCCAGCAGCGTAGGTGTCAACTCCTACGAGCAGTACTTC; CDR3 protein: CASSVGVNSYEQYF
D gene: -; V gene: TRBV27; J gene: TRBJ1-4; clone size: once; CDR3 DNA: TGTGCCAGCAGTTCGCTGGGAGGGGTTCCTAATGAAAAACTGTTTTTT; CDR3 protein: CASSSLGGVPNEKLFF
D gene: TRBD1; V gene: TRBV27; J gene: TRBJ1-1; clone size: -; CDR3 DNA: TGTGCCAGCAGCCTGGAGGGGGCCACCTCGTACACTGAAGCTTTCTTT; CDR3 protein: CASSLEGATSYTEAFF
D gene: TRBD1; V gene: TRBV29-1; J gene: TRBJ2-4; clone size: once; CDR3 DNA: TGCAGCGTTCAAACAGGGGGAGGCAAAAACATTCAGTACTTC; CDR3 protein: CSVQTGGGKNIQYF
D gene: -; V gene: TRBV7-9; J gene: TRBJ1-4; clone size: -; CDR3 DNA: TGTGCCAGCAGCGCCAGGGCAACTAATGAAAAACTGTTTTTT; CDR3 protein: CASSARATNEKLFF
D gene: -; V gene: TRBV19; J gene: TRBJ1-6; clone size: -; CDR3 DNA: TGTGCCAGTAGTATCAACGGGGGATATTCACCCCTCCACTTT; CDR3 protein: CASSINGGYSPLHF
D gene: TRBD2; V gene: TRBV6-5; J gene: TRBJ2-1; clone size: -; CDR3 DNA: TGTGCCAGCAGGTCCCTAGCGGGGGGGCTAAATGAGCAGTTCTTC; CDR3 protein: CASRSLAGGLNEQFF
D gene: TRBD2; V gene: TRBV19; J gene: TRBJ2-3; clone size: -; CDR3 DNA: TGTGCCAGTAGTCTAATTGCTGGCGGGGGGGCGGCAGATACGCAGTATTTT; CDR3 protein: CASSLIAGGGAADTQYF
D gene: -; V gene: TRBV7-6; J gene: TRBJ2-7; clone size: once; CDR3 DNA: TGTGCCAGCAGCGGACAAGTTGGGGTTTCCTACGAGCAGTACTTC; CDR3 protein: CASSGQVGVSYEQYF
D gene: TRBD2; V gene: TRBV25-1; J gene: TRBJ2-7; clone size: -; CDR3 DNA: TGTGCCAGCAGTGAAAGACTAGCGGGAGGGCCCTACGAGCAGTACTTC; CDR3 protein: CASSERLAGGPYEQYF
D gene: TRBD1; V gene: TRBV28; J gene: TRBJ2-7; clone size: -; CDR3 DNA: TGTGCCAGCACCACTGGGGGGGGACAGGGCTCCTACGAGCAGTACTTC; CDR3 protein: CASTTGGGQGSYEQYF
D gene: TRBD1; V gene: TRBV28; J gene: TRBJ1-1; clone size: many; CDR3 DNA: TGTGCCAGCAGTTTCAGACCGCAGGGGGCGATTGAAGCTTTCTTT; CDR3 protein: CASSFRPQGAIEAFF
D gene: -; V gene: TRBV27; J gene: TRBJ2-1; clone size: -; CDR3 DNA: TGTGCCAGCATGGGGGCCTATGAGCAGTTCTTC; CDR3 protein: CASMGAYEQFF
D gene: -; V gene: TRBV9; J gene: TRBJ1-2; clone size: -; CDR3 DNA: TGTGCCAGCAGCGACCCCTCGGGGGGCTATGGCTACACCTTC; CDR3 protein: CASSDPSGGYGYTF
D gene: -; V gene: TRBV30; J gene: TRBJ1-6; clone size: -; CDR3 DNA: TGTGCCTGGCGGAAGGAGAGCTCCTATAATTCACCCCTCCACTTT; CDR3 protein: CAWRKESSYNSPLHF
D gene: TRBD1; V gene: TRBV5-1; J gene: TRBJ1-2; clone size: -; CDR3 DNA: TGCGCCAGCAGCTTGGTCCCGGGACAGGGTGGTGGCTACACCTTC; CDR3 protein: CASSLVPGQGGGYTF
D gene: TRBD2; V gene: TRBV7-6; J gene: TRBJ2-1; clone size: once; CDR3 DNA: TGTGCCAGCAGCTTGGCCGGGACTAGCGGTGCGAGCTCCTACAATGAGCAGTTCTTC; CDR3 protein: CASSLAGTSGASSYNEQFF
D gene: TRBD1; V gene: TRBV7-9; J gene: TRBJ1-1; clone size: -; CDR3 DNA: TGTGCCAGCATTCCGGGACAGGGAGTGACTGAAGCTTTCTTT; CDR3 protein: CASIPGQGVTEAFF
D gene: TRBD1; V gene: TRBV19; J gene: TRBJ2-6; clone size: -; CDR3 DNA: TGTGCCAGTAATCAAGGACAGGGAGGTACTGGGGCCAACGTCCTGACTTTC; CDR3 protein: CASNQGQGGTGANVLTF
D gene: -; V gene: TRBV27; J gene: TRBJ1-6; clone size: -; CDR3 DNA: TGTGCCAGCAGTCCGCCCGACAGTTTTAATTCACCCCTCCACTTT; CDR3 protein: CASSPPDSFNSPLHF
D gene: TRBD1; V gene: TRBV11-2; J gene: TRBJ2-7; clone size: -; CDR3 DNA: TGTGCCAGCAGCTCCTCGTTAGGACAGGGTTTCGAGCAGTACTTC; CDR3 protein: CASSSSLGQGFEQYF
D gene: TRBD2; V gene: TRBV19; J gene: TRBJ2-7; clone size: -; CDR3 DNA: TGTGCCAGTAGGAAAATAGCGGGAGGGGACGAGCAGTACTTC; CDR3 protein: CASRKIAGGDEQYF
D gene: -; V gene: TRBV6-5; J gene: TRBJ2-2; clone size: few; CDR3 DNA: TGTGCCAGCAGTTACTCAGGGGGTTGGGAGCTGTTTTTT; CDR3 protein: CASSYSGGWELFF
D gene: TRBD2; V gene: TRBV15; J gene: TRBJ2-1; clone size: once; CDR3 DNA: TGTGCCACCAGCAGAGTTTATGGGACGGAGCGTCCACTAGCGGGGGCGAACAATGAGCAGTTCTTC; CDR3 protein: CATSRVYGTERPLAGANNEQFF
D gene: -; V gene: TRBV19; J gene: TRBJ1-2; clone size: -; CDR3 DNA: TGTGCCAGTAGTGGCAGACTTAACTATGGCTACACCTTC; CDR3 protein: CASSGRLNYGYTF
D gene: TRBD1; V gene: TRBV28; J gene: TRBJ1-2; clone size: -; CDR3 DNA: TGTGCCAGCAGTTCTCCGGGACAGGGGGCGCCGGGCTATGGCTACACCTTC; CDR3 protein: CASSSPGQGAPGYGYTF
D gene: -; V gene: TRBV27; J gene: TRBJ1-5; clone size: -; CDR3 DNA: TGTGCCAGCAGTCAGAAAAGGGGCGAAGGTGGCAATCAGCCCCAGCATTTT; CDR3 protein: CASSQKRGEGGNQPQHF
D gene: TRBD2; V gene: TRBV4-1; J gene: TRBJ2-3; clone size: few; CDR3 DNA: TGCGCCAGCAGGCGGGAGGGAACAGATACGCAGTATTTT; CDR3 protein: CASRREGTDTQYF
D gene: TRBD1; V gene: TRBV5-6; J gene: TRBJ1-2; clone size: -; CDR3 DNA: TGTGCCAGCAGACCCGATACAGGGGTGAAAGCTAACTATGGCTACACCTTC; CDR3 protein: CASRPDTGVKANYGYTF
D gene: -; V gene: TRBV4-1; J gene: TRBJ2-7; clone size: few; CDR3 DNA: TGCGCCAGCAGCCTAACAGGGCTTGACTACGAGCAGTACTTC; CDR3 protein: CASSLTGLDYEQYF
D gene: TRBD1; V gene: TRBV5-6; J gene: TRBJ1-2; clone size: few; CDR3 DNA: TGTGCCAGCAGCTCGGACAGGCGTACCTATGGCTACACCTTC; CDR3 protein: CASSSDRRTYGYTF
D gene: -; V gene: TRBV6-6; J gene: TRBJ2-3; clone size: -; CDR3 DNA: TGTGCCAGCAGTTACTCCGGCAGCGCCGATACGCAGTATTTT; CDR3 protein: CASSYSGSADTQYF
D gene: TRBD2; V gene: TRBV6-4; J gene: TRBJ2-4; clone size: -; CDR3 DNA: TGTGCCAGCAGTGACTCGGGGGGGGGAAACATTCAGTACTTC; CDR3 protein: CASSDSGGGNIQYF
D gene: -; V gene: TRBV15; J gene: TRBJ1-3; clone size: -; CDR3 DNA: TGTGCCACCAGCAGAGGTAGCTCTGGAAACACCATATATTTT; CDR3 protein: CATSRGSSGNTIYF
D gene: -; V gene: TRBV19; J gene: TRBJ1-1; clone size: -; CDR3 DNA: TGTGCTACGACCGGGCCCCAGGGAACTGAAGCTTTCTTT; CDR3 protein: CATTGPQGTEAFF
D gene: TRBD1; V gene: TRBV2; J gene: TRBJ1-1; clone size: -; CDR3 DNA: TGTGCCAGCAGCTTGGGACAGACTCGCGTTGAAGCTTTCTTT; CDR3 protein: CASSLGQTRVEAFF
D gene: -; V gene: TRBV19; J gene: TRBJ2-7; clone size: -; CDR3 DNA: TGTGCCAGTAGTGCCTACGCCCCGCCTAGCGAAAGAGCGGAAGGGGAGCAGTACTTC; CDR3 protein: CASSAYAPPSERAEGEQYF
D gene: -; V gene: TRBV6-5; J gene: TRBJ2-1; clone size: -; CDR3 DNA: TGTGCCAGCAGTTACTCGGAGAGCTCCTACAATGAGCAGTTCTTC; CDR3 protein: CASSYSESSYNEQFF
D gene: TRBD2; V gene: TRBV7-2; J gene: TRBJ2-3; clone size: -; CDR3 DNA: TGTGCCAGCAGCTACGGACTAGCGGCCACAGATACGCAGTATTTT; CDR3 protein: CASSYGLAATDTQYF
D gene: TRBD1; V gene: TRBV7-2; J gene: TRBJ1-6; clone size: -; CDR3 DNA: TGTGCCAGCTCTTGGACAGGGGGCCCAAGGAATAATTCACCCCTCCACTTT; CDR3 protein: CASSWTGGPRNNSPLHF
D gene: -; V gene: TRBV27; J gene: TRBJ2-7; clone size: -; CDR3 DNA: TGTGCCAGCAGTTTAGCAGGGGCGAGCTCCTACGAGCAGTACTTC; CDR3 protein: CASSLAGASSYEQYF
D gene: TRBD1; V gene: TRBV2; J gene: TRBJ1-1; clone size: -; CDR3 DNA: TGTGCCAGCAGTGTGGGGACAGGGGTATACACTGAAGCTTTCTTT; CDR3 protein: CASSVGTGVYTEAFF
D gene: -; V gene: TRBV28; J gene: TRBJ2-3; clone size: -; CDR3 DNA: TGTGCCAGCAGGCAAGGGGGAAGCACAGATACGCAGTATTTT; CDR3 protein: CASRQGGSTDTQYF
D gene: -; V gene: TRBV5-1; J gene: TRBJ2-7; clone size: -; CDR3 DNA: TGCGCCAGCAGCTTGGTGGCAAGTCCAGCCTACGAGCAGTACTTC; CDR3 protein: CASSLVASPAYEQYF